This TCR beta chain was captured in a study of cytomegalovirus exposure and HLA in healthy donors. This CDR3 has 16 residues. The ends were cut back, 3 bases at V and 0 bases at J, with 11 bases in the middle. Per germline, CDR1 MDHEN and CDR2 SYDVKM. Study-level points and caveats: TCR beta sequences reportedly predicted most subjects' HLA-A and HLA-B alleles accurately. TCR sequences were mostly rare, though some public TCRs occurred in many donors.

With respect to this clone: Antigen specificity is unknown.

Every donor was a healthy person donating bone marrow. PCR involved 60 Vbeta and 13 Jbeta primers. Assay: immunoSEQ multiplex PCR; the TCRdb copy retains only in-frame clones and omits some. The sample consists of around 100,000 clones, around 64% of them appearing once. The origin of this receptor is a man aged 30-40 years in good health and CMV-seronegative. The chain joins TRBV28 to TRBJ1-4; the D is unclear. Sequenced sample: PBMCs. The CDR3 spells CASSLGGHATNEKLFF. In DNA, the CDR3 is TGTGCCAGCAGTTTGGGAGGCCATGCAACTAATGAAAAACTGTTTTTT. The full variable domain, rest sourced from reference TRBV28 and TRBJ1-4, is DVKVTQSSRYLVKRTGEKVFLECVQDMDHENMFWYRQDPGLGLRLIYFSYDVKMKEKGDIPEGYSVSREKKERFSLILESASTNQTSMYLCASSLGGHATNEKLFFGSGTQLSVL.